A selection of T cell receptor beta chains follows, all from one sample in a study of vaccination and CD4 T cells after COVID-19. These receptors have no identified antigens. One entry per CDR3 protein results from TCRdb running MiXCR on the PCR reads. The table lists around 10,000 distinct CDR3 sequences, about 30% of them singletons, with about 15% in the top ten. The specimen sequenced was CD4+ T cells from blood, cultured in vitro. The origin of the receptors is a human donor in good health. Both conserved end residues are trimmed from each CDR3.

TRBV7-9	ASSPKGPYEQY
TRBV27	ASRRRATPLLYNEQF
TRBV21-1	ATLIERYRSYNEQF
TRBV7-2	ASSLGTSDLYEQY
TRBV19	ASSLIRGHGYGYT
TRBV14	ASSRGQDSYNEQF
TRBV20-1	SARNGAEQY
TRBV20-1	SAREPDYGYT
TRBV28	ASSPQDHGYT
TRBV15	ATSKKRLAGVKTDTQY
TRBV20-1	SASPQDGRKNTGELF
TRBV19	ATQDRGRGEQY
TRBV5-6	ASSLVPRETQY
TRBV28	ASSPQSGELF
TRBV9	ASSVALIGEQY
TRBV28	ASSFDGANVLT
TRBV7-8	ASSFSLSNQPQH
TRBV30	AWIGDGDSPLH
TRBV14	ASSPGQDLYGYT
TRBV28	ASSLQGWQDYGYT
TRBV28	ASKELRRLNYGYT
TRBV28	ASSLVQANTEAF
TRBV7-2	ASSRTSGEDTQY
TRBV28	ASRLRTANNEKLF
TRBV20-1	SARDPNGGYNEQF
TRBV20-1	SARAGTGRNEQY
TRBV20-1	SARPPGVPYNEQF
TRBV15	ATSNSGSGRYNEQF
TRBV15	ATSRAGSSTGELF
TRBV15	ATSRDTGPQY
TRBV6-5	ASSFRLAGGSGEQF
TRBV10-3	AISESGRGRIDSLYEQY
TRBV7-2	ASADRGNQPQH
TRBV6-2/TRBV6-3	ASSYGLAAYNEQF
TRBV7-3	ASSLTGTGGTSTEAF
TRBV19	ASSNPKGLNYGYT
TRBV28	ASLPPPPMTGPNSPLH
TRBV4-2	ASSQGPSGSGNTIY
TRBV2	ASRVRDRKQNRPLH
TRBV7-9	ASSRGESKTQY
TRBV6-1	ASSVIGPGELF
TRBV28	ASSVNDRKETQY
TRBV6-1	ATQGMDGNQPQH
TRBV20-1	SASGERGSQETQY
TRBV19	ASSTDRPFNEQF
TRBV27	ASRGTAPEAF
TRBV6-2/TRBV6-3	ASSYPDAYEQY
TRBV6-2/TRBV6-3	ASSYFVQDDQETQY
TRBV19	ASSMVRSVNQPQH
TRBV7-3	ASSLRDRSETQY
TRBV20-1	SALRTSATGELF
TRBV19	ASGIKGPGTGDSYEQY
TRBV6-2/TRBV6-3	ASSGQVDGYT
TRBV6-4	ASSDSEGSDTQY
TRBV19	ASSIMGQRNYGYT
TRBV7-9	ASSLGQTNQPQH
TRBV7-2	ASSLAPAISNEQF
TRBV5-1	ASSFDSGTGIYGYT